This T cell receptor beta chain was captured in a study of spatial heterogeneity in lung cancer. V lost 0 bases to trimming and J lost 8 bases; unmatched junction nucleotides: 7. This CDR3 is built from 16 residues. CDR1 LGHDT and CDR2 YNNKEL come from the germline V gene (reference sequence). TCRdb analysed the 5' RACE reads with MiXCR anew, one entry per CDR3 protein. The sample contains roughly 60,000 distinct CDR3 sequences, approximately 8.9% of which appear only once. The time point was: sample taken at primary tumor resection. Whole RNA, isolated from tumor, nontumor lung or frozen PBMC, was sequenced without prior sorting.

The sample was PBMCs, taken at surgery. The chain combines TRBV3-1 with TRBJ1-6; 7 nucleotides line up with TRBD1. The source of this sequence is a female donor with early-stage non-small cell lung cancer. The CDR3 DNA reads as TGTGCCAGCAGCCAAGATATTCTAGGGGGCGATTCACCCCTCCACTTT. Translation gives CASSQDILGGDSPLHF.